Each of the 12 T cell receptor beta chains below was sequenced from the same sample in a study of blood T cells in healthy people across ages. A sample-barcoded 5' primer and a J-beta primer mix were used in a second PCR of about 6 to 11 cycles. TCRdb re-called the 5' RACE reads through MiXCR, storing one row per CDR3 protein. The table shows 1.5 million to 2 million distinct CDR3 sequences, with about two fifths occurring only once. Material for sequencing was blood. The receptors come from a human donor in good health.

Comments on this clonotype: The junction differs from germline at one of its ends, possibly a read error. The DNA for the CDR3 is TGTGTCAGCAGTCCGCTCCTCACTAGCGGGGGGGCCTACGAGCAGTACTTC. This encodes CVSSPLLTSGGAYEQYF. V and J are TRBV28 and TRBJ2-7; 13 positions agree with TRBD2. The CDR3 is 17 amino acids. Per the germline V gene, CDR1 is MDHEN and CDR2 is SYDVKM.

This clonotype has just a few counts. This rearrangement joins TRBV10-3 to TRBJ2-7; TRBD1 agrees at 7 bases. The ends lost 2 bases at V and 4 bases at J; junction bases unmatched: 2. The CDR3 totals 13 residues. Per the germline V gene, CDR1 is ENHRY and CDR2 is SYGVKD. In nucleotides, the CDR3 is TGTGCCATCAGTGAGGCAGGGGGTTACGAGCAGTACTTC. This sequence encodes CAISEAGGYEQYF.

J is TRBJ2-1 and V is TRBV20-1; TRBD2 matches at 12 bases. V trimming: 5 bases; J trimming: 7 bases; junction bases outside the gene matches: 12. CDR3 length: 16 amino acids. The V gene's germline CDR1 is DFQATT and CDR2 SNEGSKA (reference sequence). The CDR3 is CSAPRSSGGVWNEQFF. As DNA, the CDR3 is TGCAGTGCTCCCCGCTCTAGCGGGGGGGTGTGGAATGAGCAGTTCTTC.

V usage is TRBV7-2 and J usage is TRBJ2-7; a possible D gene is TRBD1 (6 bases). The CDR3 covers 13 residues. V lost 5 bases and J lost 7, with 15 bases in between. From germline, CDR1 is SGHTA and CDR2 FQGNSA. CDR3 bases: TGTGCCAGCAGCGGACAGCGCCGGGCGGAGCAGTACTTC. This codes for CASSGQRRAEQYF.

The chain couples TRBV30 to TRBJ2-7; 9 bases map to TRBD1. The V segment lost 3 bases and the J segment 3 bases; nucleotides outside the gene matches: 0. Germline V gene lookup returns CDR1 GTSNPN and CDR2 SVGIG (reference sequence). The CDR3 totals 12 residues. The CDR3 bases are TGTGCCTGGAGGGGACAGGGCTACGAGCAGTACTTC. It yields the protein CAWRGQGYEQYF. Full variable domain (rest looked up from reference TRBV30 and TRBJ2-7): SQTIHQWPATLVQPVGSPLSLECTVEGTSNPNLYWYRQAAGRGLQLLFYSVGIGQISSEVPQNLSASRPQDRQFILSSKKLLLSDSGFYLCAWRGQGYEQYFGPGTRLTVT.

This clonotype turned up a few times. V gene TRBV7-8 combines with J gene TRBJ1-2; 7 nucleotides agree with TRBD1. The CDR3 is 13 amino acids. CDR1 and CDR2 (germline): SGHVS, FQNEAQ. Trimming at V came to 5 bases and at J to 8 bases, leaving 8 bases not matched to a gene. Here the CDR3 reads CASSRITGDGYTF. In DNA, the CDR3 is TGTGCCAGCAGCCGAATCACAGGGGACGGCTACACCTTC.

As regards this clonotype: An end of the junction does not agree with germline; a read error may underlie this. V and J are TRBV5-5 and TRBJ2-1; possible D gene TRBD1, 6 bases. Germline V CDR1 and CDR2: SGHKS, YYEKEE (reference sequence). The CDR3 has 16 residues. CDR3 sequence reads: CAGSSNTGSSYNEQFF. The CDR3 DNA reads TGTGCCGGCAGCTCCAACACAGGGAGCTCCTACAATGAGCAGTTCTTC.

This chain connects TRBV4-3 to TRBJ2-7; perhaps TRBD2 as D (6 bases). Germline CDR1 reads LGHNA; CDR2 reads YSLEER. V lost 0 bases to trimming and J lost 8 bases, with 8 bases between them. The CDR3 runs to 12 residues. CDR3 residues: CASSQDWTKQYF. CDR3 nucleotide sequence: TGCGCCAGCAGCCAAGATTGGACTAAGCAGTACTTC.

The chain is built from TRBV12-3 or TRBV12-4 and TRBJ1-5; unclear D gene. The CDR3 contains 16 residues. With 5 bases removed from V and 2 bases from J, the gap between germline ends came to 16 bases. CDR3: CASSPPGSWGNQPQHF. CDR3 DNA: TGTGCCAGCAGTCCTCCGGGATCCTGGGGCAATCAGCCCCAGCATTTT.

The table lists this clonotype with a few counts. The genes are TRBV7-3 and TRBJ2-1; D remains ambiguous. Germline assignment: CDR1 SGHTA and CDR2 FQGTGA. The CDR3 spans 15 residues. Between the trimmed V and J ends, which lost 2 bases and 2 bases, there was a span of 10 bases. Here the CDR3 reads CASSLRAQPYNEQFF. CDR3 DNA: TGTGCCAGCAGCTTACGGGCACAGCCCTACAATGAGCAGTTCTTC.

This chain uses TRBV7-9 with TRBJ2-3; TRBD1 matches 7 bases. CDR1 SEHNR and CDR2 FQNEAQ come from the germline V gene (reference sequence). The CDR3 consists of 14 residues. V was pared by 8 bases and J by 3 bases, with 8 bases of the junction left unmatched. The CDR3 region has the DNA TGTGCCAGCCATTCGACAGGGTTAACAGATACGCAGTATTTT. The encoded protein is CASHSTGLTDTQYF.

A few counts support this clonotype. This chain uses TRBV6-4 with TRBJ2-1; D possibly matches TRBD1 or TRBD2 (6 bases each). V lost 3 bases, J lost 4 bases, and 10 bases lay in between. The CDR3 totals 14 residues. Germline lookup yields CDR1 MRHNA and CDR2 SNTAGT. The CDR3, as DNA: TGTGCCAGCAGTGAGTGGGGGGCTTACAATGAGCAGTTCTTC. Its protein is CASSEWGAYNEQFF.